This T cell receptor (beta chain) was identified in a study of human T cells and chemical hapten exposure. At the level of the study: Researchers reported sensitizing a 2 cm by 2 cm upper inner arm skin site with 2% DPC.

Within the library, unique molecular identifiers were attached to each individual cDNA molecule. TCRdb re-called the RACE reads with MiXCR, one entry per CDR3 protein. The sample has approximately 60,000 distinct CDR3 sequences; 8% to 10% are singletons. The CDR3 spans 13 residues. Germline CDR1 reads SGDLS; CDR2 reads YYNGEE. With 0 bases removed from V and 3 bases from J, the gap between germline ends came to 6 bases. As for time point: pre-sensitization, week 0. Treatment specified: therapeutic diphenylcyclopropenone sensitization with weekly scalp DPC. The rearrangement uses TRBV9 and TRBJ2-5, with D perhaps matching TRBD1 (5 bases). The starting material was whole blood, obtained in connection with sensitization to the hapten diphenylcyclopropenone (DPC). This TCR was sampled from a man in his forties with alopecia areata. Some clones in this sample may be carry-over from other donors' samples. The CDR3 loop is CASSVEGEETQYF. The CDR3 coding sequence is TGTGCCAGCAGCGTAGAAGGGGAAGAGACCCAGTACTTC.